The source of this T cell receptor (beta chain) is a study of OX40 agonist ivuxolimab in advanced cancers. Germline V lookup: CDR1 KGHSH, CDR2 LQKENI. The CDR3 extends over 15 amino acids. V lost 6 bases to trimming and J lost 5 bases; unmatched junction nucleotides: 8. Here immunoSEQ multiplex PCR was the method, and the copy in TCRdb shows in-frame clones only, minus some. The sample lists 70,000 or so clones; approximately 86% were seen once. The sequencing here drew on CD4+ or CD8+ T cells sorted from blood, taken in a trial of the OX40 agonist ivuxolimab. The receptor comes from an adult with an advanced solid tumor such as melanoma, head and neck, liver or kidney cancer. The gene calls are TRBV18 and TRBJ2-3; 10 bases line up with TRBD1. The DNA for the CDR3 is TGTGCCAGCTCGTCGACAGGGGGCCAAGGAGATACGCAGTATTTT. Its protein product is CASSSTGGQGDTQYF.